One sample yielded the 22 T cell receptor beta chains listed below, sequenced in a study of blood T cell repertoires in COVID-19. Libraries were prepared by immunoSEQ multiplex PCR; TCRdb keeps only in-frame clonotypes and omits some of them. The data show 55,000 to 75,000 clones, with about 87% seen just once and around 7.7% held by the top ten. The sequencing input was peripheral blood. Every receptor here comes from a human donor with active COVID-19. The donor label of this sample is uncertain.

The V gene is TRBV7-9, the J gene TRBJ2-7; maybe TRBD2 (6 bases). The germline V and J ends were trimmed by 8 bases and 1 base, with 9 bases remaining between them. Germline CDR1 and CDR2: SEHNR and FQNEAQ (reference sequence). This CDR3 region has 12 residues. CDR3 DNA sequence: TGTGCCAGCGGGGGGAGATCCTACGAGCAGTACTTC. It yields the protein CASGGRSYEQYF. Full variable domain (rest looked up from reference TRBV7-9 and TRBJ2-7): DTGVSQNPRHKITKRGQNVTFRCDPISEHNRLYWYRQTLGQGPEFLTYFQNEAQLEKSRLLSDRFSAERPKGSFSTLEIQRTEQGDSAMYLCASGGRSYEQYFGPGTRLTVT.

The chain recombines TRBV6-5 with TRBJ2-7; TRBD2 aligns across 9 bases. CDR1 is MNHEY, CDR2 SVGAGI, per germline. This CDR3 region has 15 residues. The J segment lost 3 bases and the V segment lost 5 bases, leaving 8 bases of the junction unmatched. CDR3 in DNA: TGTGCCAGCAGTCCCGGGACTAGCAATGGCTACGAGCAGTACTTC. Residues: CASSPGTSNGYEQYF.

The chain employs TRBV7-2 and TRBJ2-7; D possibly corresponds to TRBD2 (5 bases). This CDR3 region has 16 residues. Germline CDR1 is SGHTA and CDR2 is FQGNSA. With 6 bases removed from V and 4 bases from J, the gap between germline ends came to 22 bases. In nucleotides, the CDR3 is TGTGCCAGCAGTCCCGCAGCCGGCACTAGTAGTTACGAGCAGTACTTC. Residues: CASSPAAGTSSYEQYF.

The V call is TRBV19, the J call TRBJ1-5; a possible D gene is TRBD1 (5 bases). The germline V gene has CDR1 LNHDA and CDR2 SQIVND (reference sequence). V shed 5 bases and J shed 4 bases, with 15 bases lying between them. The CDR3 runs to 15 residues. The CDR3, as DNA: TGTGCCAGTAGTCTCGAAGGAACAGGTAATCAGCCCCAGCATTTT. Its protein product is CASSLEGTGNQPQHF.

This chain links TRBV12-3 or TRBV12-4 with TRBJ1-5; D possibly corresponds to TRBD1 (5 bases). This CDR3 region has 13 residues. V lost 3 bases to trimming and J lost 6 bases, with 9 bases between them. The CDR3 nucleotides read TGTGCCAGCAGTTTGGGGGGTTTTCAGCCCCAGCATTTT. This gives the protein CASSLGGFQPQHF.

The chain is built from TRBV4-1 and TRBJ2-1; weak D call: TRBD1 (6 bases). CDR3 size: 17 residues. CDR1 and CDR2 from the germline V gene are MGHRA and YSYEKL. V lost 0 bases, J lost 4 bases, and 16 bases lay in between. The CDR3 sequence is CASSQEGGWLVYNEQFF. CDR3 coding DNA: TGCGCCAGCAGCCAAGAAGGGGGTTGGCTAGTATACAATGAGCAGTTCTTC.

In this sample, this clone turned up once. The gene calls are TRBV5-1 and TRBJ2-3; tentative D call: TRBD1 (6 bases). The germline gives CDR1 SGHRS, CDR2 YFSETQ. Trimming removed 3 bases at V and 4 bases at J, with 18 bases between. The CDR3 is made up of 16 amino acids. For the CDR3, the DNA is TGCGCCAGCAGCTCCGGACATCCACAGGGACCAGATACGCAGTATTTT. Its protein product is CASSSGHPQGPDTQYF.

V usage is TRBV11-3 and J usage is TRBJ1-6; 10 nucleotides align to TRBD1. CDR3 length: 15 residues. J lost 9 bases, V lost 5 bases, and 7 bases had no gene match. Germline values: CDR1 SGHNT, CDR2 YENEEA. The CDR3 bases are TGTGCCAGCAGCCAGGGACAGGGGATCGGTTCACCCCTCCACTTT. This translates into CASSQGQGIGSPLHF.

The J gene is TRBJ2-1, the V gene TRBV7-9; 10 nucleotides align to TRBD1. Germline trimming cut 5 bases from V and 3 bases from J; bases unmatched to any gene: 7. The CDR3 runs 16 residues. Germline V gene lookup returns CDR1 SEHNR and CDR2 FQNEAQ (reference sequence). CDR3 bases: TGTGCCAGCAGCAAAACGGGGACAGGGGTCTACAATGAGCAGTTCTTC. Protein sequence: CASSKTGTGVYNEQFF.

The chain joins TRBV9 to TRBJ2-3; D may be TRBD2 (6 bases). Deletions cut 4 bases from V and 5 bases from J, with 17 bases between. The CDR3 is 15 residues long. From germline, CDR1 is SGDLS and CDR2 YYNGEE. The DNA of the CDR3 is TGTGCCAGCAGCCCCGGGAGTGGGGTCAAAGATACGCAGTATTTT. Its protein product is CASSPGSGVKDTQYF. Full variable domain (remainder filled in from reference TRBV9 and TRBJ2-3): DSGVTQTPKHLITATGQRVTLRCSPRSGDLSVYWYQQSLDQGLQFLIQYYNGEERAKGNILERFSAQQFPDLHSELNLSSLELGDSALYFCASSPGSGVKDTQYFGPGTRLTVL.

CDR3 sequence: CASSSIAGSANEQFF. DNA of the CDR3: TGTGCCAGCAGCTCCATAGCGGGGAGTGCAAATGAGCAGTTCTTC. The V gene is TRBV7-8, the J gene TRBJ2-1, with TRBD2 identical over 8 bases. This CDR3 is 15 amino acids long. Germline CDR1 is SGHVS and CDR2 is FQNEAQ. The J segment lost 7 bases and the V segment lost 4 bases, leaving 9 bases of the junction unmatched.

V is TRBV2 and J is TRBJ2-7; 12 nucleotides line up with TRBD1. The germline V gene encodes CDR1 SNHLY and CDR2 FYNNEI. V lost 8 bases to trimming and J lost 4 bases; unmatched junction nucleotides: 3. The CDR3 has 13 amino acids. Here the CDR3 DNA reads TGTGCCAGCGGGGGACAGGGGGCTTACGAGCAGTACTTC. It specifies CASGGQGAYEQYF. The full variable domain, with the rest looked up from reference TRBV2 and TRBJ2-7, is EPEVTQTPSHQVTQMGQEVILRCVPISNHLYFYWYRQILGQKVEFLVSFYNNEISEKSEIFDDQFSVERPDGSNFTLKIRSTKLEDSAMYFCASGGQGAYEQYFGPGTRLTVT.

The chain carries TRBV2 and TRBJ2-1; TRBD2 agrees at 10 bases. The germline CDR1 and CDR2 sequences are SNHLY and FYNNEI. The CDR3 has 14 residues. J was trimmed by 8 bases and V by 8 bases; bases with no gene match: 9. The CDR3 reads CASAQAGGMDEQFF. The CDR3 coding sequence is TGTGCCAGCGCTCAAGCGGGAGGGATGGATGAGCAGTTCTTC.

V gene TRBV4-3 combines with J gene TRBJ2-7; 7 bases line up with TRBD2. This CDR3 spans 17 amino acids. Germline-derived CDR1 and CDR2 are LGHNA and YSLEER. J was trimmed by 3 bases and V by 1 base; bases with no gene match: 12. This CDR3 is CASSQAFSGGIFYEQYF. In DNA form, the CDR3 reads TGCGCCAGCAGCCAAGCGTTTTCCGGGGGGATTTTCTACGAGCAGTACTTC.

This clone was observed a single time. The J gene is TRBJ1-1, the V gene TRBV19, with 9 nucleotides matching TRBD1. Per the germline V gene, CDR1 is LNHDA and CDR2 is SQIVND (reference sequence). This CDR3 is built from 15 residues. V was clipped by 8 bases and J by 5 bases; unmatched bases: 12. Here the CDR3 reads CASATPGQGITEAFF. CDR3 bases: TGTGCCAGTGCCACCCCGGGACAGGGTATAACTGAAGCTTTCTTT.

This rearrangement joins TRBV20-1 to TRBJ2-3, with TRBD2 matching 8 bases. Germline V gives CDR1 DFQATT, CDR2 SNEGSKA (reference sequence). The CDR3 loop spans 13 amino acids. V shed 3 bases, J shed 4 bases, and the junction held 3 bases outside the gene matches. The CDR3 sequence: CSASYGGADTQYF. Written as DNA, the CDR3 is TGCAGTGCTAGTTACGGGGGGGCAGATACGCAGTATTTT.

V and J are TRBV6-5 and TRBJ2-1; TRBD2 aligns across 7 bases. CDR1 is MNHEY and CDR2 is SVGAGI in the germline V gene. The V gene end was trimmed by 6 bases and the J gene end by 12 bases; junction bases not matched to a gene: 14. The CDR3 extends over 14 amino acids. CDR3 protein: CASRDEGRGGAQFF. The CDR3 region has the DNA TGTGCCAGCAGGGATGAGGGGAGGGGTGGGGCGCAGTTCTTC.

V gene TRBV30 combines with J gene TRBJ2-2, with 7 bases that match TRBD1. CDR3 length: 14 amino acids. J was trimmed by 4 bases and V by 6 bases; bases with no gene match: 8. Germline loops: CDR1 GTSNPN, CDR2 SVGIG (reference sequence). CDR3 protein: CACAEGARTGELFF. CDR3 bases: TGTGCCTGTGCCGAGGGGGCGCGCACCGGGGAGCTGTTTTTT.

The chain links TRBV7-8 to TRBJ1-6, with D hard to call. Trimming pared 4 bases from V and 4 bases from J, leaving 17 bases between. The CDR3 runs 17 residues. CDR1 is SGHVS and CDR2 is FQNEAQ in the germline V gene. CDR3 in DNA: TGTGCCAGCAGCTCGGAGGTTCAGACGGGATATAATTCACCCCTCCACTTT. Amino acid sequence: CASSSEVQTGYNSPLHF.

The chain is built from TRBV5-1 and TRBJ2-1, with D perhaps TRBD1 (6 bases). Germline assignment: CDR1 SGHRS and CDR2 YFSETQ. The CDR3 runs to 19 residues. Trimming left V 4 bases short and J 0 bases short, with 23 bases between. CDR3 region: CASSLDVRDTLNSYNEQFF. CDR3 in DNA: TGCGCCAGCAGCCTTGACGTTAGGGACACCCTAAACTCCTACAATGAGCAGTTCTTC.

The V call is TRBV4-3, the J call TRBJ2-5, with D possibly being TRBD2 (5 bases). Germline V gives CDR1 LGHNA, CDR2 YSLEER. The CDR3 length is 13 residues. Deletions cut 6 bases from V and 5 bases from J, with 13 bases between. The CDR3 region has the DNA TGCGCCAGCAGTCTTACTACTAGGGAGACCCAGTACTTC. Its translation: CASSLTTRETQYF.

V and J are TRBV2 and TRBJ1-5; TRBD1 agrees at 7 bases. The CDR3 spans 15 residues. After removal of 2 bases from V and 6 bases from J, the junction contained 7 bases not matched to a gene. Germline-derived CDR1 and CDR2 are SNHLY and FYNNEI. CDR3 protein: CASSELDRDRQPQHF. In nucleotides, the CDR3 is TGTGCCAGCAGTGAACTTGACAGGGACCGTCAGCCCCAGCATTTT.